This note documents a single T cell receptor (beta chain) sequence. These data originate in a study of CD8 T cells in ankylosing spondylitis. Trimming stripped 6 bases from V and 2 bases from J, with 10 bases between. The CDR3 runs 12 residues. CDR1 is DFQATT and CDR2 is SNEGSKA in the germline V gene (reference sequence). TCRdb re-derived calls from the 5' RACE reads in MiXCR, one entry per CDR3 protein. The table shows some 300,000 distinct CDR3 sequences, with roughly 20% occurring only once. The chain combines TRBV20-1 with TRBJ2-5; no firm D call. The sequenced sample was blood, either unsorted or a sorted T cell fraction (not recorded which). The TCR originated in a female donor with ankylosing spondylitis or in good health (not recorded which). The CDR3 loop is CSAVLGQETQYF. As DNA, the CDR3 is TGCAGTGCCGTCCTAGGGCAAGAGACCCAGTACTTC.